A single sample is the source of the 10 T cell receptor beta chains below, sequenced in a study of cytomegalovirus exposure and HLA in healthy donors. 60 Vbeta and 13 Jbeta primers were used in PCR. Using immunoSEQ multiplex PCR, the repertoire was profiled, and TCRdb retains in-frame clones only, with some absent. The sample holds about 160,000 clones, roughly 80% seen once. Sequences were obtained from PBMCs. These receptor sequences come from a man aged 45-65 years in good health and CMV-seropositive.

This clone was seen only once. The J gene is TRBJ1-5, the V gene TRBV28; no reliable D call. This CDR3 spans 15 amino acids. Trimming removed 10 bases from V and 3 bases from J, with 19 bases in between. The germline CDR1 and CDR2 sequences are MDHEN and SYDVKM. The CDR3 loop reads CATHSGSHLNQPQHF. The CDR3 coding sequence is TGTGCCACCCATTCAGGTTCCCATCTCAATCAGCCCCAGCATTTT. Full variable domain (missing parts from reference TRBV28 and TRBJ1-5): DVKVTQSSRYLVKRTGEKVFLECVQDMDHENMFWYRQDPGLGLRLIYFSYDVKMKEKGDIPEGYSVSREKKERFSLILESASTNQTSMYLCATHSGSHLNQPQHFGDGTRLSIL.

The chain has TRBV7-2 and TRBJ1-1, with 7 bases matching TRBD1. In germline, CDR1 is SGHTA, CDR2 FQGNSA. Trimming took 2 bases from V and 2 from J; bases not matched to a gene: 8. The CDR3 runs 16 residues. The chain's CDR3 is CASSLLTGSSNTEAFF. CDR3 in DNA: TGTGCCAGCAGCTTACTGACAGGGTCCAGTAACACTGAAGCTTTCTTT. Looking up the rest from reference TRBV7-2 and TRBJ1-1 gives the full variable domain: GAGVSQSPSNKVTEKGKDVELRCDPISGHTALYWYRQSLGQGLEFLIYFQGNSAPDKSGLPSDRFSAERTGGSVSTLTIQRTQQEDSAVYLCASSLLTGSSNTEAFFGQGTRLTVV.

J is TRBJ1-6 and V is TRBV30, with a possible D match to TRBD1 (5 bases). Germline CDR1 and CDR2: GTSNPN and SVGIG (reference sequence). The germline V and J ends were trimmed by 2 bases and 0 bases, with 17 bases remaining between them. This CDR3 region has 18 residues. Here the CDR3 reads CAWSLRTPMSSYNSPLHF. The CDR3 nucleotides are TGTGCCTGGAGTTTACGGACACCAATGAGCTCCTATAATTCACCCCTCCACTTT.

Only a few counts were recorded for this clone. V gene TRBV11-2 combines with J gene TRBJ1-1, with 8 positions matching TRBD1. The CDR3 is 15 residues long. V shed 5 bases, J shed 0 bases, and the junction held 5 bases outside the gene matches. In germline, CDR1 is SGHAT, CDR2 FQNNGV. CDR3 sequence (DNA): TGTGCCAGCAGCACTGGACAGGGAATGAACACTGAAGCTTTCTTT. Translating it yields CASSTGQGMNTEAFF.

The chain combines TRBV11-1 with TRBJ2-3, with 8 bases fitting TRBD2. V lost 5 bases, J lost 3 bases, and 10 bases stayed unmatched. This CDR3 is built from 16 residues. The V gene's germline CDR1 is SGHAT and CDR2 FQDESV (reference sequence). The CDR3 protein is CASSQYGGAVTDTQYF. Here the CDR3 DNA reads TGTGCCAGCAGCCAATACGGGGGGGCCGTGACAGATACGCAGTATTTT.

V usage is TRBV10-3 and J usage is TRBJ2-1, with a tentative D call TRBD1 (6 bases). The CDR3 covers 15 residues. The V gene's germline CDR1 is ENHRY and CDR2 SYGVKD. Trimming took off 4 bases at V and 5 bases at J, with 15 bases between the two ends. In nucleotides, the CDR3 is TGTGCCATCAGTGCACTTGGGGACATCAACAATGAGCAGTTCTTC. This translates into CAISALGDINNEQFF.

This clone has only one observation. The chain is built from TRBV4-3 and TRBJ1-2, with a possible D match to TRBD1 (5 bases). The CDR3 consists of 16 residues. The germline gives CDR1 LGHNA, CDR2 YSLEER. The V end was cut by 0 bases, the J end by 1 base, with 12 bases between. CDR3 loop: CASSQEGSGVNYGYTF. In DNA form, the CDR3 reads TGCGCCAGCAGCCAAGAGGGGTCGGGGGTTAACTATGGCTACACCTTC.

J is TRBJ2-7 and V is TRBV21-1; TRBD1 is the table's D call, not checked against the DNA. TRBV21-1 is designated a pseudogene. This CDR3 is built from 16 residues. The CDR3 reads CASSFKRGTGTYEQYF. As DNA, the CDR3 is TGTGCCAGCAGCTTCAAAAGGGGGACAGGGACCTACGAGCAGTACTTC.

The chain employs TRBV4-1 and TRBJ2-4; 10 bases are shared with TRBD2. CDR1 MGHRA and CDR2 YSYEKL come from the germline V gene. V was pared by 0 bases and J by 0 bases, with 17 bases of the junction left unmatched. The CDR3 consists of 22 residues. This CDR3 is CASSQDYSPGTSDRLAKNIQYF. CDR3 nucleotides: TGCGCCAGCAGCCAAGATTATTCCCCCGGGACTAGCGATCGGTTAGCCAAAAACATTCAGTACTTC.

A word on this clone: This sample also contains other DNA sequences that code for the same CDR3. This sequence joins TRBV4-1 and TRBJ1-1; possibly TRBD1 for D (5 bases). The germline V gene encodes CDR1 MGHRA and CDR2 YSYEKL. The germline V and J ends were trimmed by 1 base and 0 bases, with 9 bases remaining between them. There are 15 residues in the CDR3. The CDR3 DNA reads as TGCGCCAGCAGCCAAGCGGGAGGGGTGAACACTGAAGCTTTCTTT. As protein: CASSQAGGVNTEAFF.